Each of the 19 T cell receptor beta chains below was sequenced from the same sample in a study of OX40 agonist ivuxolimab in advanced cancers. Measured with immunoSEQ multiplex PCR; TCRdb has only the in-frame clones, and not every one. Of 60,000 or so clones listed, roughly 87% are singletons. The sample in question was CD4+ or CD8+ T cells sorted from blood, obtained in a trial of the OX40 agonist ivuxolimab. These receptors all stem from an adult with an advanced solid tumor such as melanoma, head and neck, liver or kidney cancer.

The rearrangement links TRBV7-8 to TRBJ1-5; D gene uncertain. V was trimmed by 2 bases and J by 1 base, leaving 9 bases between them. CDR1 is SGHVS and CDR2 is FQNEAQ in the germline V gene. The CDR3 covers 15 residues. The CDR3 spells CASSLLETSNQPQHF. CDR3 DNA: TGTGCCAGCAGCTTATTGGAGACGAGCAATCAGCCCCAGCATTTT.

This chain connects TRBV27 to TRBJ2-7; TRBD1 agrees at 8 bases. This CDR3 comprises 16 residues. Losses at the gene ends were 5 bases for V and 0 bases for J; bases not matched to a gene: 9. The germline CDR1 and CDR2 sequences are MNHEY and SMNVEV (reference sequence). The CDR3 sequence is CASSRDRLALSYEQYF. DNA for the CDR3: TGTGCCAGCAGTCGGGACAGGCTAGCGCTCTCCTACGAGCAGTACTTC.

This rearrangement joins TRBV7-8 to TRBJ2-7; D gene uncertain. V was clipped by 2 bases and J by 0 bases, with 17 bases between them. CDR3 length: 17 amino acids. The germline V gene has CDR1 SGHVS and CDR2 FQNEAQ. The CDR3 DNA follows: TGTGCCAGCAGCTTAACCATGGTAGGGATATCCTCCTACGAGCAGTACTTC. It yields the protein CASSLTMVGISSYEQYF.

V gene TRBV6-1 combines with J gene TRBJ2-1; 8 bases line up with TRBD2. The CDR3 is 14 residues long. The trim removed 3 bases at V and 6 bases at J, leaving 4 bases unmatched. In germline, CDR1 is MNHNS, CDR2 SASEGT. CDR3 bases: TGTGCCAGCAGTGAGGCCGGGACTAGCAATGAGCAGTTCTTC. This codes for CASSEAGTSNEQFF.

The chain recombines TRBV7-3 with TRBJ2-1, with a tentative D call TRBD2 (6 bases). The CDR3 is 17 residues long. CDR1 is SGHTA, CDR2 FQGTGA, per germline. Between the trimmed V and J ends, which lost 5 bases and 5 bases, there was a span of 22 bases. This chain's CDR3 is CASSLRTGRGLDNEQFF. The CDR3 region has the DNA TGTGCCAGCAGCCTTCGAACTGGGCGGGGACTCGACAATGAGCAGTTCTTC.

The CDR3 sequence: CASSERYNEQFF. CDR3 nucleotide sequence: TGCGCCAGCAGTGAGCGGTACAATGAGCAGTTCTTC. The chain has TRBV10-2 and TRBJ2-1, with D unresolved. This CDR3 has 12 residues. Germline loops: CDR1 WSHSY, CDR2 SAAADI. Trimming removed 2 bases from V and 4 bases from J, with 3 bases in between.

The CDR3 region is CASTVDEGQETQYF. For the CDR3, the DNA is TGTGCCAGCACCGTGGATGAAGGGCAAGAGACCCAGTACTTC. The V and J genes are TRBV5-4 and TRBJ2-5; D is unresolved. Germline V gives CDR1 SGHNT, CDR2 YYREEE (reference sequence). With 6 bases removed from V and 2 bases from J, the gap between germline ends came to 14 bases. This CDR3 spans 14 amino acids.

CDR3 loop: CASSYKDRGRREKLFF. The DNA for the CDR3 is TGTGCCAGCAGTTACAAGGACAGGGGGCGGCGTGAAAAACTGTTTTTT. The rearrangement links TRBV6-6 to TRBJ1-4; 11 bases line up with TRBD1. Per the germline V gene, CDR1 is MNHNY and CDR2 is SVGAGI (reference sequence). V gave up 2 bases and J gave up 7 bases; unmatched junction bases: 6. This CDR3 is 16 amino acids long.

The J gene is TRBJ2-3, the V gene TRBV6-1; TRBD1 is a possible D gene (6 bases). Germline CDR1 is MNHNS and CDR2 is SASEGT. Trimming took 8 bases from V and 3 from J, leaving 12 bases between them. The CDR3 spans 13 residues. CDR3 nucleotides: TGTGCCAGCGGGATCAGGGGAACAGATACGCAGTATTTT. Protein product: CASGIRGTDTQYF.

The chain has TRBV28 and TRBJ2-1; no reliable D call. Per germline, CDR1 MDHEN and CDR2 SYDVKM. This CDR3 region has 12 residues. The V and J ends lost 4 bases and 10 bases respectively, with 11 bases between them. The CDR3 sequence is CASSSLRIEQFF. Written as DNA, the CDR3 is TGTGCCAGCAGTTCTCTTCGGATCGAGCAGTTCTTC. Full variable domain (rest looked up from reference TRBV28 and TRBJ2-1): DVKVTQSSRYLVKRTGEKVFLECVQDMDHENMFWYRQDPGLGLRLIYFSYDVKMKEKGDIPEGYSVSREKKERFSLILESASTNQTSMYLCASSSLRIEQFFGPGTRLTVL.

This rearrangement joins TRBV30 to TRBJ2-2, with 13 bases lining up with TRBD2. The V gene's germline CDR1 is GTSNPN and CDR2 SVGIG (reference sequence). After removal of 3 bases from V and 5 bases from J, the junction contained 0 bases not matched to a gene. The length of the CDR3 is 14 residues. The CDR3 DNA is TGTGCCTGGAGGGGACTAGCGGGAACCGGGGAGCTGTTTTTT. Translated: CAWRGLAGTGELFF.

The V call is TRBV5-4, the J call TRBJ2-2; D is ambiguous. This CDR3 is built from 14 residues. The V end lost 0 bases, the J end lost 4 bases, and 7 bases lay between the germline ends. Germline V lookup: CDR1 SGHNT, CDR2 YYREEE (reference sequence). CDR3 loop: CASSLVWGTGELFF. DNA for the CDR3: TGTGCCAGCAGCTTGGTATGGGGCACCGGGGAGCTGTTTTTT.

The J gene is TRBJ2-7, the V gene TRBV10-3; D is possibly TRBD1 or TRBD2 (5 bases each). Trimming stripped 10 bases from V and 0 bases from J, with 16 bases between. The CDR3 is 14 residues long. Looked up from germline, CDR1 is ENHRY and CDR2 is SYGVKD. For the CDR3, the DNA is TGTGCCACCTCCGGGACCGGCACCTCCTACGAGCAGTACTTC. Translating it yields CATSGTGTSYEQYF.

The V call is TRBV19, the J call TRBJ1-5; 12 nucleotides match TRBD1. After removal of 10 bases from V and 6 bases from J, the junction contained 10 bases not matched to a gene. CDR3 length equals 15 residues. Looked up from germline, CDR1 is LNHDA and CDR2 is SQIVND (reference sequence). CDR3 in DNA: TGTGCCACATCCGGGACAGGGGGCTACGGTCAGCCCCAGCATTTT. As protein: CATSGTGGYGQPQHF.

V gene TRBV18 combines with J gene TRBJ2-2, with 7 bases identical to TRBD1. The CDR3 has 15 amino acids. V was pared by 3 bases and J by 3 bases, with 4 bases of the junction left unmatched. Germline V gene data show CDR1 as KGHSH and CDR2 as LQKENI. CDR3 amino acids: CASSPLQGYTGELFF. In nucleotides, the CDR3 is TGTGCCAGCTCACCCTTACAGGGGTACACCGGGGAGCTGTTTTTT.

V is TRBV5-5 and J is TRBJ1-2; weak D call: TRBD1 (5 bases). The germline gives CDR1 SGHKS, CDR2 YYEKEE (reference sequence). The CDR3 spans 15 residues. Trimming cost V 4 bases and J 8 bases, with 21 bases left between them. CDR3 bases: TGTGCCAGCAGCCCATGGAACGGCAGGGTCGGAGGCTACACCTTC. This translates into CASSPWNGRVGGYTF.

The chain joins TRBV7-9 to TRBJ1-2; D is ambiguous. The CDR3 has 14 residues. Germline V gene sequence: CDR1 SEHNR, CDR2 FQNEAQ (reference sequence). The V gene lost 6 bases and the J gene lost 5 bases, with 16 bases spanning the gap. Here the CDR3 reads CASSSAVEKYGYTF. CDR3 bases: TGTGCCAGCAGTTCCGCGGTAGAAAAATATGGCTACACCTTC.

V usage is TRBV5-4 and J usage is TRBJ2-7; D ambiguous. The CDR3 runs 15 residues. The V end was cut by 1 base, the J end by 4 bases, with 15 bases between. CDR1 SGHNT and CDR2 YYREEE come from the germline V gene (reference sequence). The CDR3 spells CASSLSAEMGYEQYF. CDR3 nucleotides: TGTGCCAGCAGCTTGAGTGCGGAGATGGGGTACGAGCAGTACTTC.

This clone was seen once. V gene TRBV6-6 combines with J gene TRBJ1-5; possibly TRBD1 for D (6 bases). This CDR3 comprises 15 residues. Germline assignment: CDR1 MNHNY and CDR2 SVGAGI (reference sequence). V was cut by 2 bases and J by 4 bases, with 12 bases left in between. The CDR3: CASSYGGATNQPQHF. The CDR3 nucleotides read TGTGCCAGCAGTTACGGGGGGGCCACAAATCAGCCCCAGCATTTT.